These T cell receptor beta chains were read from a single sample in a study of blood T cell repertoires in COVID-19. Using immunoSEQ multiplex PCR, the repertoire was profiled, and TCRdb retains in-frame clones only, with some absent. The sample lists approximately 160,000 clones; approximately 85% were seen once. Sequencing was done on a sample of peripheral blood. These receptors all come from a man aged 60 to 75 who had recovered from COVID-19. Both conserved end residues are part of each CDR3. Each record gives: J gene, V gene, clone size, D gene, CDR3 DNA, CDR3 protein. D genes are given only for firm matches. The size of a clone is reported for some rows only, either as once, few or many, or as a class for expanded clones.

j_gene: TRBJ2-7
v_gene: TRBV10-1
abundance: NA
d_gene: TRBD1
CDR3nt: TGCGCCAGCCCCCGGGACAGGGGGCTCGGTGGCTTCTGCGAGCAGTACTTC
CDR3aa: CASPRDRGLGGFCEQYF

j_gene: TRBJ2-7
v_gene: TRBV25-1
abundance: once
d_gene: TRBD1
CDR3nt: TGTGCCAGCAGGGGTAACAGGGGCGAGCAGTACTTC
CDR3aa: CASRGNRGEQYF

j_gene: TRBJ1-2
v_gene: TRBV6-5
abundance: NA
d_gene: NA
CDR3nt: TGTGCCAGCAGTTTCCGAGGCAGGGGCAACTATGGCTACACCTTC
CDR3aa: CASSFRGRGNYGYTF

j_gene: TRBJ1-2
v_gene: TRBV5-1
abundance: NA
d_gene: NA
CDR3nt: TGCGCCAGCAGCTCGACACCGGGGTATGGCTACACCTTC
CDR3aa: CASSSTPGYGYTF

j_gene: TRBJ2-3
v_gene: TRBV30
abundance: NA
d_gene: NA
CDR3nt: TGTGCCTGGAGTGTCGGGACAGATACGCAGTATTTT
CDR3aa: CAWSVGTDTQYF

j_gene: TRBJ1-1
v_gene: TRBV10-3
abundance: NA
d_gene: NA
CDR3nt: TGTGCCACCGACGCGGGGGGTAGCACTGAAGCTTTCTTT
CDR3aa: CATDAGGSTEAFF

j_gene: TRBJ2-7
v_gene: TRBV7-9
abundance: NA
d_gene: NA
CDR3nt: TGTGCCAGCAGCTTACGTGCAGGGCCTTCACCTAGGGAGCAGTACTTC
CDR3aa: CASSLRAGPSPREQYF

j_gene: TRBJ2-2
v_gene: TRBV9
abundance: NA
d_gene: TRBD1
CDR3nt: TGTGCCAGCAGCGTAGAGAGGATGAAGGGGGCGACCGGGGAGCTGTTTTTT
CDR3aa: CASSVERMKGATGELFF

j_gene: TRBJ1-5
v_gene: TRBV18
abundance: NA
d_gene: TRBD1
CDR3nt: TGTGCCAGCTCACCACAGGGGGCCGGAGATCAGCCCCAGCATTTT
CDR3aa: CASSPQGAGDQPQHF

j_gene: TRBJ2-6
v_gene: TRBV21-1
abundance: NA
d_gene: NA
CDR3nt: TGTGCCAGCAGCCTGTACCTAGTAACGGGACAGGGAATCTCTGGGGCCAACGTCCTGACTTTC
CDR3aa: CASSLYLVTGQGISGANVLTF

j_gene: TRBJ1-2
v_gene: TRBV6-5
abundance: few
d_gene: TRBD1
CDR3nt: TGTGCCAGCAGTCGACAGGGTCCCTATGGCTACACCTTC
CDR3aa: CASSRQGPYGYTF

j_gene: TRBJ1-1
v_gene: TRBV4-1
abundance: once
d_gene: NA
CDR3nt: TGCGCCAGCAGCCAAGAGGGGACACACATGAACACTGAAGCTTTCTTT
CDR3aa: CASSQEGTHMNTEAFF

j_gene: TRBJ1-6
v_gene: TRBV7-2
abundance: NA
d_gene: NA
CDR3nt: TGTGCCAGCAGCGTGTTGACACCCTATAATTCACCCCTCCACTTT
CDR3aa: CASSVLTPYNSPLHF

j_gene: TRBJ1-1
v_gene: TRBV9
abundance: NA
d_gene: NA
CDR3nt: TGTGCCAGCAGCACACACAGGGAGGGGACTGAAGCTTTCTTT
CDR3aa: CASSTHREGTEAFF

j_gene: TRBJ2-3
v_gene: TRBV18
abundance: NA
d_gene: NA
CDR3nt: TGTGCCAGCTCAGCATCAGGGAATCTTAGGGCAGATACGCAGTATTTT
CDR3aa: CASSASGNLRADTQYF

j_gene: TRBJ1-5
v_gene: TRBV15
abundance: NA
d_gene: NA
CDR3nt: TGTGCCACCAGCAGCCCTGGGAGGATGTATAGCAATCAGCCCCAGCATTTT
CDR3aa: CATSSPGRMYSNQPQHF

j_gene: TRBJ1-4
v_gene: TRBV28
abundance: NA
d_gene: NA
CDR3nt: TGTGCCAGCAGTTCCTTCGGGGATAGGTGGTTTTTT
CDR3aa: CASSSFGDRWFF

j_gene: TRBJ1-1
v_gene: TRBV5-1
abundance: few
d_gene: TRBD1
CDR3nt: TGCGCCAGCAGCCCGGACAGGGCTGAAGCTTTCTTT
CDR3aa: CASSPDRAEAFF

j_gene: TRBJ2-5
v_gene: TRBV2
abundance: NA
d_gene: TRBD1
CDR3nt: TGTGCCAGCAGTGAAGCCCGACAGGGTATCGAGACCCAGTACTTC
CDR3aa: CASSEARQGIETQYF

j_gene: TRBJ1-3
v_gene: TRBV2
abundance: NA
d_gene: NA
CDR3nt: TGTGCCAGCAGTGAACCTGGTAACTCCATATATTTT
CDR3aa: CASSEPGNSIYF

j_gene: TRBJ2-3
v_gene: TRBV20-1
abundance: NA
d_gene: NA
CDR3nt: TGCAGTGCTAGTTGGCAGGGGAGCACAGATACGCAGTATTTT
CDR3aa: CSASWQGSTDTQYF

j_gene: TRBJ1-1
v_gene: TRBV27
abundance: NA
d_gene: NA
CDR3nt: TGTGCCAGCAGTCCAATGACAGGGAACACTGAAGCTTTCTTT
CDR3aa: CASSPMTGNTEAFF

j_gene: TRBJ1-1
v_gene: TRBV12-3/TRBV12-4
abundance: NA
d_gene: NA
CDR3nt: TGTGCCAGCTCCTTTGCGTTGGGGGGAGCTTTCTTT
CDR3aa: CASSFALGGAFF

j_gene: TRBJ2-1
v_gene: TRBV11-3
abundance: NA
d_gene: NA
CDR3nt: TGTGCCAGCAGCTTAGACCCCCTTGGCTATGAGCAGTTCTTC
CDR3aa: CASSLDPLGYEQFF

j_gene: TRBJ2-5
v_gene: TRBV15
abundance: NA
d_gene: TRBD1
CDR3nt: TGTGCCACCAGCAGGGACTGGACAGGGGGGGAGACCCAGTACTTC
CDR3aa: CATSRDWTGGETQYF

j_gene: TRBJ2-7
v_gene: TRBV19
abundance: NA
d_gene: TRBD2
CDR3nt: TGTGCCAGTAGTCTAAGGCGGGGGGGAACCTACGAGCAGTACTTC
CDR3aa: CASSLRRGGTYEQYF

j_gene: TRBJ2-5
v_gene: TRBV19
abundance: NA
d_gene: TRBD2
CDR3nt: TGTGCCAGTAGTACTAGCGGGGGAAAGACCCAGTACTTC
CDR3aa: CASSTSGGKTQYF

j_gene: TRBJ2-5
v_gene: TRBV3-1/TRBV3-2
abundance: NA
d_gene: TRBD2
CDR3nt: TGTGCCAGCAGCCAAGGCGGGGGTGCCGTGAAGACCCAGTACTTC
CDR3aa: CASSQGGGAVKTQYF

j_gene: TRBJ1-2
v_gene: TRBV29-1
abundance: NA
d_gene: NA
CDR3nt: TGCAGCGCTAGAACCCAGGGAGGCTATGGCTACACCTTC
CDR3aa: CSARTQGGYGYTF

j_gene: TRBJ2-3
v_gene: TRBV7-9
abundance: NA
d_gene: TRBD2
CDR3nt: TGTGCCAGCAGCTCTACTAGCGGGGGAACAGATACGCAGTATTTT
CDR3aa: CASSSTSGGTDTQYF

j_gene: TRBJ2-7
v_gene: TRBV20-1
abundance: NA
d_gene: TRBD1
CDR3nt: TGCAGTGCCAGTGACCCGGGACAGGGGGCTCTCGAGCAGTACTTC
CDR3aa: CSASDPGQGALEQYF

j_gene: TRBJ1-1
v_gene: TRBV12-3/TRBV12-4
abundance: NA
d_gene: TRBD1
CDR3nt: TGTGCCAGCAGTGGGGACAGGAACACTGAAGCTTTCTTT
CDR3aa: CASSGDRNTEAFF

j_gene: TRBJ1-1
v_gene: TRBV11-3
abundance: NA
d_gene: NA
CDR3nt: TGTGCCAGCAGCTTGGAGGGGAACACTGAAGCTTTCTTT
CDR3aa: CASSLEGNTEAFF

j_gene: TRBJ2-3
v_gene: TRBV4-2
abundance: NA
d_gene: TRBD1
CDR3nt: TGTGCCAGCAGCCAAGGTGGGACAGGGTCCACAGATACGCAGTATTTT
CDR3aa: CASSQGGTGSTDTQYF

j_gene: TRBJ1-1
v_gene: TRBV28
abundance: NA
d_gene: NA
CDR3nt: TGTGCCAGCAGTTTACCCGATCGACGGGCTGAAGCTTTCTTT
CDR3aa: CASSLPDRRAEAFF

j_gene: TRBJ2-5
v_gene: TRBV3-1/TRBV3-2
abundance: NA
d_gene: TRBD1
CDR3nt: TGTGCCAGCAGCCAAGATCAGACAGGGAGAGAGACCCAGTACTTC
CDR3aa: CASSQDQTGRETQYF

j_gene: TRBJ2-1
v_gene: TRBV3-1/TRBV3-2
abundance: NA
d_gene: TRBD2
CDR3nt: TGTGCCAGCAGCCTGACTAGCGGGGGGGCCAATGAGCAGTTCTTC
CDR3aa: CASSLTSGGANEQFF

j_gene: TRBJ2-2
v_gene: TRBV24-1
abundance: NA
d_gene: NA
CDR3nt: TGTGCCACCAGTGATTTCGCCGGGGATGGGGGGATCGGGGAGCTGTTTTTT
CDR3aa: CATSDFAGDGGIGELFF

j_gene: TRBJ2-3
v_gene: TRBV5-8
abundance: NA
d_gene: TRBD2
CDR3nt: TGTGCCAGCAGCTCGGGACTAGCGACTAGCACAGATACGCAGTATTTT
CDR3aa: CASSSGLATSTDTQYF

j_gene: TRBJ2-5
v_gene: TRBV6-1
abundance: NA
d_gene: TRBD1
CDR3nt: TGTGCCAGCAGTGAACTGACAGGGGCGGCGGGGACCCAGTACTTC
CDR3aa: CASSELTGAAGTQYF

j_gene: TRBJ1-1
v_gene: TRBV11-3
abundance: once
d_gene: NA
CDR3nt: TGTGCCAGCAGCAACCGGGACACTGAAGCTTTCTTT
CDR3aa: CASSNRDTEAFF

j_gene: TRBJ1-1
v_gene: TRBV18
abundance: NA
d_gene: NA
CDR3nt: TGTGCCAGCTCGCCCCTTTGGGAGGGTATCACTGAAGCTTTCTTT
CDR3aa: CASSPLWEGITEAFF

j_gene: TRBJ1-2
v_gene: TRBV5-1
abundance: once
d_gene: TRBD1
CDR3nt: TGCGCCAGCAGCATCGGACAGGGGGCGGCCGGGGGCTATGGCTACACCTTC
CDR3aa: CASSIGQGAAGGYGYTF

j_gene: TRBJ1-2
v_gene: TRBV4-2
abundance: once
d_gene: NA
CDR3nt: TGTGCCAGCAGCCAAGATCATCAGGGATACTATGGCTACACCTTC
CDR3aa: CASSQDHQGYYGYTF

j_gene: TRBJ1-1
v_gene: TRBV29-1
abundance: NA
d_gene: NA
CDR3nt: TGCAGCGTAACCCCGGACAGAAATGAAGCTTTCTTT
CDR3aa: CSVTPDRNEAFF

j_gene: TRBJ2-1
v_gene: TRBV5-4
abundance: NA
d_gene: TRBD1
CDR3nt: TGTGCCAGCAGCCGAACAGGGGTCTCCTACAATGAGCAGTTCTTC
CDR3aa: CASSRTGVSYNEQFF

j_gene: TRBJ1-2
v_gene: TRBV19
abundance: NA
d_gene: NA
CDR3nt: TGTGCCAGTAGTTTTACAGGTCCCAATGGCTACACCTTC
CDR3aa: CASSFTGPNGYTF

j_gene: TRBJ2-6
v_gene: TRBV6-2/TRBV6-3
abundance: NA
d_gene: NA
CDR3nt: TGTGCCAGCAGCCCGTTTGGGGGCTTCTCTGGGGCCAACGTCCTGACTTTC
CDR3aa: CASSPFGGFSGANVLTF

j_gene: TRBJ2-5
v_gene: TRBV15
abundance: NA
d_gene: NA
CDR3nt: TGTGCCACCAGCAGAGGCGGGACGGATAACCAAGAGACCCAGTACTTC
CDR3aa: CATSRGGTDNQETQYF

j_gene: TRBJ2-7
v_gene: TRBV7-8
abundance: NA
d_gene: TRBD1
CDR3nt: TGTGCCAGCAGCCTCGGGACAGGGGAAAAACAGTACTTC
CDR3aa: CASSLGTGEKQYF

j_gene: TRBJ2-7
v_gene: TRBV3-1/TRBV3-2
abundance: NA
d_gene: NA
CDR3nt: TGTGCCAGCAGCCCCAGGGTGAGCTCCTACGAGCAGTACTTC
CDR3aa: CASSPRVSSYEQYF

j_gene: TRBJ2-5
v_gene: TRBV5-1
abundance: NA
d_gene: NA
CDR3nt: TGCGCCAGCAGCTTGGGGTCCGGGGGACCTTACCAAGAGACCCAGTACTTC
CDR3aa: CASSLGSGGPYQETQYF

j_gene: TRBJ1-6
v_gene: TRBV19
abundance: NA
d_gene: TRBD1
CDR3nt: TGTGCCACCTCCAGAGGGGGCGGCCTTAATTCACCCCTCCACTTT
CDR3aa: CATSRGGGLNSPLHF

j_gene: TRBJ2-7
v_gene: TRBV7-2
abundance: NA
d_gene: NA
CDR3nt: TGTGCCAGCAGCTTTGGCCCCGGGAGGCAGGGGTACGAGCAGTACTTC
CDR3aa: CASSFGPGRQGYEQYF

j_gene: TRBJ1-2
v_gene: TRBV7-8
abundance: once
d_gene: TRBD1
CDR3nt: TGTGCCAGCAGCTTAGAAAGACAGGGGTATTCTGGCTACACCTTC
CDR3aa: CASSLERQGYSGYTF

j_gene: TRBJ1-5
v_gene: TRBV7-8
abundance: NA
d_gene: NA
CDR3nt: TGTGCCAGCAGCTCCGGCTGGGGCGGGGAAGATCAGCCCCAGCATTTT
CDR3aa: CASSSGWGGEDQPQHF

j_gene: TRBJ2-2
v_gene: TRBV2
abundance: few
d_gene: TRBD1
CDR3nt: TGTGCCAGCAGGGCAGACAGGGCGAACACCGGGGAGCTGTTTTTT
CDR3aa: CASRADRANTGELFF

j_gene: TRBJ2-5
v_gene: TRBV13
abundance: NA
d_gene: NA
CDR3nt: TGTGCCAGCAGCCTTCAACCACGAGGGGGTTGGGAGACCCAGTACTTC
CDR3aa: CASSLQPRGGWETQYF

j_gene: TRBJ1-1
v_gene: TRBV12-3/TRBV12-4
abundance: once
d_gene: NA
CDR3nt: TGTGCCAGCAGTTTTCAGAACACTGAAGCTTTCTTT
CDR3aa: CASSFQNTEAFF

j_gene: TRBJ2-7
v_gene: TRBV19
abundance: NA
d_gene: NA
CDR3nt: TGTGCCAGTAGTATTTCGCCCCAGACCTACGAGCAGTACTTC
CDR3aa: CASSISPQTYEQYF